The source of this T cell receptor beta chain is a study of shared clonotypes between healthy human individuals. Whole-study results and caveats: The study drew on few donors, limiting represented genetic and exposure-history diversity. Several donors shared approximately 5% of their naive CD4 clonotypes.

To note about this clone: What it recognizes is unknown.

Evenly divided among several immunoSEQ plates was the genomic DNA of each subset. Repertoires were generated with immunoSEQ multiplex PCR, while TCRdb's copy carries only in-frame clones and drops some. Of a few million clones detected, over 85% appear once; the ten largest clones hold around 0.4%. Germline V gene sequence: CDR1 KGHSH, CDR2 LQKENI. The CDR3 spans 17 residues. The J segment lost 1 base and the V segment lost 2 bases, leaving 10 bases of the junction unmatched. The rearrangement uses TRBV18 and TRBJ2-5, with 7 nucleotides matching TRBD1. Input material: naive CD4+ T cells from PBMCs. Subset denoted: CD45RA+ positively selected. The source is a man younger than 30 in good health. Some clones in this sample may be carry-over from other donors' samples. CDR3 sequence (DNA): TGTGCCAGCTCACCAAACAGGGTCAGGGGGTCCCAAGAGACCCAGTACTTC. Translation gives CASSPNRVRGSQETQYF.